This T cell receptor (beta chain) comes out of a study of OX40 agonist ivuxolimab in advanced cancers. Whole-study context: The diagnoses of dose-escalation patients were hepatocellular carcinoma, melanoma, renal cell or head and neck cancer. Three dose-escalation patients had partial responses: one with hepatocellular carcinoma and two with cutaneous melanoma.

As to this clone: The antigen is not known.

Study-level results: Mean expanded clone counts were higher in CD8+ than CD4+ T cells. Among some nonresponders, normalized T-cell clonal expansion was also low.

Sequencing was performed with immunoSEQ multiplex PCR; in TCRdb, only in-frame clones are kept and a portion is missing. Seen here are 75,000 to 80,000 clones, under 90% observed once, and the top ten hold about 7.3%. V was pared by 0 bases and J by 5 bases, with 7 bases between. This CDR3 has 13 residues. Germline V lookup: CDR1 LNHNV, CDR2 YYDKDF (reference sequence). V gene TRBV15 combines with J gene TRBJ2-5; D gene ambiguous. This specimen consisted of CD4+ or CD8+ T cells sorted from blood, obtained in a trial of the OX40 agonist ivuxolimab. This receptor was obtained from an adult with an advanced solid tumor such as melanoma, head and neck, liver or kidney cancer. CDR3 in DNA: TGTGCCACCAGCAGAGAGACGGAGGAGACCCAGTACTTC. Translation: CATSRETEETQYF.